These T cell receptor beta chains were read from a single sample in a study of shared clonotypes between healthy human individuals. Clones were read by immunoSEQ multiplex PCR, and TCRdb kept only the in-frame ones, dropping some. Found here are just under 350,000 clones, less than 75% of them singletons; the top ten hold around 9.3%. Sequenced material: memory CD4+ T cells sorted from blood. These receptors all come from a man aged 25-45 years in good health. Each CDR3 is given with its conserved first and last residue. The D gene is left open where the match is weak. Size is omitted from some rows. Given values are once, few, many or a class for expanded clones.

DNA	CDR3	J	D	V	size
TGTGCCAGCAGCTTATTTATGCGTGATACGCAGTATTTT	CASSLFMRDTQYF	TRBJ2-3	-	TRBV7-9	-
TGTGCCAGCAGTTACGGGGGGATTATGAACACTGAAGCTTTCTTT	CASSYGGIMNTEAFF	TRBJ1-1	-	TRBV6-6	-
TGCGCCAGCAGACCCATGGGGGGGGTACAAGGGATTGGCAATCAGCCCCAGCATTTT	CASRPMGGVQGIGNQPQHF	TRBJ1-5	-	TRBV10-2	-
TGCGCCAGCAGCTTGGCGGGACTCTTGAACACTGAAGCTTTCTTT	CASSLAGLLNTEAFF	TRBJ1-1	-	TRBV5-1	-
TGCGCCAGCCGTAGCGGGAGGCTCGACAAAAACATTCAGTACTTC	CASRSGRLDKNIQYF	TRBJ2-4	TRBD2	TRBV5-1	-
TGTGCCAGCAGCTTAGATCGGGGATGGAGGGGAAACATTCAGTACTTC	CASSLDRGWRGNIQYF	TRBJ2-4	-	TRBV11-2	-
TGTGCCAGCAGCTCCACACAAGGCGGGGAGCTGTTTTTT	CASSSTQGGELFF	TRBJ2-2	-	TRBV11-2	-
TGTGCCTGGAAGGGGACTAGCGGTCCCTACGAGCAGTACTTC	CAWKGTSGPYEQYF	TRBJ2-7	TRBD2	TRBV30	-
TGTGCCAGTAGTATCCAGACAGGGGGCGTCTCTGGAAACACCATATATTTT	CASSIQTGGVSGNTIYF	TRBJ1-3	TRBD1	TRBV19	-
TGCAGCGTTGCGGGACTAGCGGGAGAGGTTTCTGGGGCCAACGTCCTGACTTTC	CSVAGLAGEVSGANVLTF	TRBJ2-6	TRBD2	TRBV29-1	-
TGTGCCAGCAGCTTAGCGTATAGGGGGACTAGCTTTCACTACGAGCAGTACTTC	CASSLAYRGTSFHYEQYF	TRBJ2-7	TRBD2	TRBV7-9	few
TGTGCCAGCAGTTTTTCCGGGACAGTGTATAATTCACCCCTCCACTTT	CASSFSGTVYNSPLHF	TRBJ1-6	TRBD1	TRBV2	-
TGCGCCAGCAGCCAAGGAGAGGGAACCTACGAGCAGTACTTC	CASSQGEGTYEQYF	TRBJ2-7	-	TRBV4-1	-
TGTGCCAGCAGCTTAACTAGCGGGAGCTACGAGCAGTACTTC	CASSLTSGSYEQYF	TRBJ2-7	TRBD2	TRBV7-3	-
TGTGCCAGCTCACCGAGGACTGGGGCAACTAATGAAAAACTGTTTTTT	CASSPRTGATNEKLFF	TRBJ1-4	-	TRBV18	few
TGTGCCAGCTCACCGTTTGGGGGGGCGAGCAATCAGCCCCAGCATTTT	CASSPFGGASNQPQHF	TRBJ1-5	-	TRBV18	-
TGTGCCAGCAGCGGAGGGGACTCCCAAAGGCACGAGCAGTACTTC	CASSGGDSQRHEQYF	TRBJ2-7	-	TRBV9	many
TGCAGTGCTAGATTCAATGAGCAGTTCTTC	CSARFNEQFF	TRBJ2-1	-	TRBV20-1	-
TGTGCCAGCAGCTTCCTCACATCAGCGGATGAGCAGTTCTTC	CASSFLTSADEQFF	TRBJ2-1	-	TRBV5-4	few
TGTGCCAGCACCGTGGGCCCCTTTAACTATGGCTACACCTTC	CASTVGPFNYGYTF	TRBJ1-2	-	TRBV28	-
TGTGCCAGCAGTGAAGGAGGACAGGGGATGGGAGCTTTCTTT	CASSEGGQGMGAFF	TRBJ1-1	TRBD1	TRBV6-1	few
TGTGCCAGCAGTCGGACTAGCGGGAGTTACGAGCAGTACTTC	CASSRTSGSYEQYF	TRBJ2-7	TRBD2	TRBV27	-
TGTGCCAGCAGCGACGGGATCCAAGAGACCCAGTACTTC	CASSDGIQETQYF	TRBJ2-5	-	TRBV5-4	-
TGCGCCAGCAGCTTGGTTCTGAACACTGAAGCTTTCTTT	CASSLVLNTEAFF	TRBJ1-1	-	TRBV5-1	few
TGTGCCAGCAGTTACCAGCGCCTAAGCTCCTACGAGCAGTACTTC	CASSYQRLSSYEQYF	TRBJ2-7	-	TRBV6-5	few
TGTGCCAGCAGCTTGTTTAGCCAGGATAATCAGCCCCAGCATTTT	CASSLFSQDNQPQHF	TRBJ1-5	-	TRBV5-6	few
TGCGCCAGCAGCTTGGCCTTCGACAGGGGTTTGCATGAGCAGTTCTTC	CASSLAFDRGLHEQFF	TRBJ2-1	TRBD1	TRBV5-1	-
TGTGCCAGCAGCTACGGGGTAAAGGAGACCCAGTACTTC	CASSYGVKETQYF	TRBJ2-5	-	TRBV5-6	-
TGTGCCAGTAGTATAGGGGGCCTCGGAGTACCTCTAGCGGGAGAGGGCCGGGAGACCCAGTACTTC	CASSIGGLGVPLAGEGRETQYF	TRBJ2-5	TRBD2	TRBV19	once
TGTGCCAGCAGCGGCCAGGGACCTAACTATGGCTACACCTTC	CASSGQGPNYGYTF	TRBJ1-2	-	TRBV9	-
TGTGCCACCCGCATACTGGGGACTAGCGGGAGTTTATCCCATGAGCAGTTCTTC	CATRILGTSGSLSHEQFF	TRBJ2-1	TRBD2	TRBV15	-
TGTGCCATCAGTGAAGTAATGGCAGGGGGGTTATATGGCTACACCTTC	CAISEVMAGGLYGYTF	TRBJ1-2	TRBD1	TRBV10-3	-
TGTGCCAGCAGTTACTCGAAGGCCTCAGTAGCCCAGCATTTT	CASSYSKASVAQHF	TRBJ1-5	-	TRBV6-5	-
TGTGCCAGCAGCTGGAGGTTCGAAGGACAGACCTATGGCTACACCTTC	CASSWRFEGQTYGYTF	TRBJ1-2	-	TRBV5-6	-
TGTGCCAGCAGCTTGGGTCCAGGACGGATCAATCAGCCCCAGCATTTT	CASSLGPGRINQPQHF	TRBJ1-5	-	TRBV5-4	-
TGCGCCAGCAGCCCCTTCGGACAGGGCAACACCGGGGAGCTGTTTTTT	CASSPFGQGNTGELFF	TRBJ2-2	TRBD1	TRBV5-1	few
TGTGCCAGCAGCGCCGCCTCGAACACCGGGGAGCTGTTTTTT	CASSAASNTGELFF	TRBJ2-2	-	TRBV11-3	-
TGTGCCAGCTCCCGTTCGGCCGGCGGGAGCGCCGACGAGCAGTACTTC	CASSRSAGGSADEQYF	TRBJ2-7	TRBD2	TRBV9	-
TGTGCCAGTAGTATATCCCAGAGGGGCAATCAGCCCCAGCATTTT	CASSISQRGNQPQHF	TRBJ1-5	-	TRBV19	-
TGCGCCAGCAGGCCGGGGGAAGACTATGGCTACACCTTC	CASRPGEDYGYTF	TRBJ1-2	-	TRBV5-1	few
TGTGCCAGCAGCTTAGTGCTAGACTACTACGAGCAGTACTTC	CASSLVLDYYEQYF	TRBJ2-7	-	TRBV11-2	-
TGTGCCAGCAGTTCCCCATTCCGGGACAGAGGTCGTGGGGGTGAGCAGTACTTC	CASSSPFRDRGRGGEQYF	TRBJ2-7	TRBD1	TRBV28	-
TGTGCCAGCAGCTTACAGGGTACTACGCAGTATTTT	CASSLQGTTQYF	TRBJ2-3	-	TRBV11-2	-
TGTGCCAGCAGCGTCCAGGGGAAGTCTGAAGCTTTCTTT	CASSVQGKSEAFF	TRBJ1-1	-	TRBV5-4	-
TGTGCCAGCTCACCAGGAATAGGCGCTCGGGGCTATGGCTACACCTTC	CASSPGIGARGYGYTF	TRBJ1-2	-	TRBV18	-
TGTGCCAGCAGCTTAGTAGGCGGGAGGGCCTACAATGAGCAGTTCTTC	CASSLVGGRAYNEQFF	TRBJ2-1	TRBD2	TRBV11-3	few
TGTGCCAGCAGGGAGTACGAGCAGTACTTC	CASREYEQYF	TRBJ2-7	-	TRBV6-1	-
TGCGCCAGCAGCCAAGGAGGATTACAGGGACCTAACACTGAAGCTTTCTTT	CASSQGGLQGPNTEAFF	TRBJ1-1	-	TRBV4-1	-
TGTGCCAGCAGCTTATTAGAGACCCAGTACTTC	CASSLLETQYF	TRBJ2-5	-	TRBV11-2	-
TGTGCCAGCACCGGACAGGGTGGCTACGAGCAGTACTTC	CASTGQGGYEQYF	TRBJ2-7	TRBD1	TRBV6-1	few